Shown below are 8 T cell receptor beta chains from a single sample sequenced in a study of vaccination and CD4 T cells after COVID-19. Treatment given: roughly 11-day PBMC culture with coronavirus spike peptide pools or control peptides (ViraFEST assay). Cultured CD4+ T-cell DNA underwent Oncomine TCR Beta short-read sequencing. TCRdb reprocessed the PCR reads via MiXCR and lists one record per CDR3 protein. Of about 15,000 distinct CDR3 sequences listed, roughly 50% are singletons. No antigens are known for them. The specimen sequenced was CD4+ T cells from blood, cultured in vitro. The receptors here all came from a human donor who had recovered from COVID-19.

The chain employs TRBV6-1 and TRBJ2-7; D may be TRBD1 (6 bases). CDR3 length: 15 amino acids. Germline V CDR1 and CDR2: MNHNS, SASEGT. Trimming pared 2 bases from V and 0 bases from J, leaving 11 bases between. This chain's CDR3 is CASSEPGGSSYEQYF. CDR3 bases: TGTGCCAGCAGTGAACCTGGGGGCTCCTCCTACGAGCAGTACTTC.

In this sample, this clonotype turned up once. The chain is built from TRBV4-3 and TRBJ1-5; a possible D gene is TRBD1 (5 bases). CDR1 LGHNA and CDR2 YSLEER come from the germline V gene. V dropped 0 bases and J dropped 6 bases, with 9 bases sitting between them. The CDR3 sequence is 14 residues long. The CDR3 here is CASSQDRGIQPQHF. CDR3 bases: TGCGCCAGCAGCCAAGATCGGGGGATTCAGCCCCAGCATTTT.

The rearrangement uses TRBV7-2 and TRBJ2-7, with 10 bases matching TRBD1. The CDR3 spans 16 residues. Per the germline V gene, CDR1 is SGHTA and CDR2 is FQGNSA. Losses at the gene ends were 2 bases for V and 2 bases for J; bases not matched to a gene: 6. This chain's CDR3 is CASSLSGQGPPYEQYF. The CDR3 nucleotides read TGTGCCAGCAGCTTATCGGGACAGGGGCCCCCCTACGAGCAGTACTTC.

This chain joins TRBV11-3 and TRBJ2-1; D may be TRBD2 (6 bases). Germline CDR1 SGHNT, CDR2 YENEEA. The CDR3 consists of 17 residues. V shed 3 bases and J shed 0 bases, with 15 bases lying between them. CDR3 bases: TGTGCCAGCAGCTTCCCAGGCCCAGCGGGCTCCTACAATGAGCAGTTCTTC. Encoded protein: CASSFPGPAGSYNEQFF.

This clonotype appeared a few times. The chain is built from TRBV10-3 and TRBJ2-7, with 7 nucleotides matching TRBD2. The V segment lost 2 bases and the J segment 1 base; nucleotides outside the gene matches: 5. The length of the CDR3 is 15 residues. The germline gives CDR1 ENHRY, CDR2 SYGVKD. CDR3 loop: CAISERLAHSYEQYF. The CDR3 DNA follows: TGTGCCATCAGTGAGAGACTAGCCCATTCCTACGAGCAGTACTTC.

The chain recombines TRBV7-2 with TRBJ2-1; D is unresolved. CDR1 and CDR2 (germline): SGHTA, FQGNSA. Trimming took off 2 bases at V and 3 bases at J, with 8 bases between the two ends. CDR3 length: 14 residues. DNA for the CDR3: TGTGCCAGCAGCTTACCGCCCAGCTACAATGAGCAGTTCTTC. Translation: CASSLPPSYNEQFF. Filled out from reference TRBV7-2 and TRBJ2-1, the complete variable domain reads GAGVSQSPSNKVTEKGKDVELRCDPISGHTALYWYRQSLGQGLEFLIYFQGNSAPDKSGLPSDRFSAERTGGSVSTLTIQRTQQEDSAVYLCASSLPPSYNEQFFGPGTRLTVL.

This clonotype is termed large. The chain is built from TRBV20-1 and TRBJ1-2, with TRBD1 as a possible D gene (6 bases). V lost 3 bases and J lost 4, with 18 bases in between. CDR3 length: 15 amino acids. The germline V gene has CDR1 DFQATT and CDR2 SNEGSKA (reference sequence). The CDR3 loop is CSASALLTGSYGYTF. DNA of the CDR3: TGCAGTGCTAGTGCCCTCCTTACAGGGAGCTATGGCTACACCTTC.

J is TRBJ2-5 and V is TRBV7-2; 10 bases are a match to TRBD2. Trimming at V came to 5 bases and at J to 6 bases, leaving 9 bases not matched to a gene. This CDR3 spans 15 amino acids. Germline-derived CDR1 and CDR2 are SGHTA and FQGNSA. The CDR3 is CASSPGLAESKTQYF. In DNA form, the CDR3 reads TGTGCCAGCAGCCCTGGACTAGCGGAAAGTAAGACCCAGTACTTC.